What follows describes a single T cell receptor beta chain. Its antigen is unknown. The data were obtained in a study of PD-1 blockade in classical Hodgkin lymphoma. Whole-study findings and limits: Diminished baseline TCR diversity has been reported in newly diagnosed patients relative to healthy donors.

Germline values: CDR1 SNHLY, CDR2 FYNNEI. The CDR3 is 14 residues long. V lost 8 bases, J lost 4 bases, and 7 bases stayed unmatched. Data came from immunoSEQ multiplex PCR; TCRdb stores just in-frame clones and leaves some out. The sample has some 70,000 clones; over 85% are singletons. Time point indicated: newly diagnosed, previously untreated cHL patient sample. This receptor was taken from a human donor with classical Hodgkin lymphoma. The chain recombines TRBV2 with TRBJ1-4, with 7 bases aligning to TRBD1. Sequencing used peripheral blood mononuclear cells (PBMCs). This CDR3 is CASGMTGFNEKLFF. The CDR3 DNA follows: TGTGCCAGCGGAATGACAGGGTTTAATGAAAAACTGTTTTTT.